This T cell receptor beta chain comes out of a study of blood T cells in healthy people across ages. General observations from the study: Unknown CMV status may confound age-related changes in expanded clones.

Total RNA extracted from each sample amounted to at least 6 micrograms. A sample-barcoded 5' primer and a J-beta primer mix were used in a second PCR of about 6 to 12 cycles. TCRdb re-called the 5' RACE reads through MiXCR, storing one row per CDR3 protein. The sample holds under 1 million distinct CDR3 sequences, around 45% seen once. Germline V lookup: CDR1 SGHKS, CDR2 YYEKEE (reference sequence). The length of the CDR3 is 14 residues. With regard to this clonotype: Its antigen is not identified.

The J gene is TRBJ2-5, the V gene TRBV5-5; D assignment may be TRBD1 or TRBD2 (5 bases each). The assigned J gene may be wrong: the sequence end matches TRBJ2-4 better. This TCR derives from a man in his fifties or sixties in good health. Sequencing was carried out using blood. The CDR3 nucleotides are TGTGCCAGCAGCGTAGAGGGGTTCAAAAACATTCAGTACTTC. Amino acids: CASSVEGFKNIQYF.